One sample yielded the 11 T cell receptor beta chains listed below, sequenced in a study of beta chain features in type 1 diabetes (dated by TCRdb to about 2018). The protocol used for the library was the immunoSEQ multiplex PCR assay. The entire isolated RNA was reverse transcribed using the High Capacity cDNA Reverse Transcription Kit, and thus expressed TCRB transcripts were sequenced. Not all clones reach the TCRdb copy of this immuneACCESS table, which keeps in-frame sequences only. Checked studies attribute under half of the gap to unresolved V genes and leave the rest unexplained. The sample table shows 10,000 to 15,000 clones, and more than 40% are seen once. Jointly, the top ten make up around 0.96% of the sample. The source material was stem cell memory CD4+ T cells from blood. This sample's cell subset or site label indicates: stem cell-like memory CD4+ T cells. The receptors were gathered from a young man in good health.

This sequence joins TRBV2 and TRBJ2-3, with 9 bases lining up with TRBD1. The trim removed 7 bases at V and 2 bases at J, leaving 4 bases unmatched. CDR3 length equals 14 residues. The germline gives CDR1 SNHLY, CDR2 FYNNEI. Here the CDR3 reads CASKGDRDTDTQYF. The DNA of the CDR3 is TGTGCCAGCAAGGGGGACAGGGACACAGATACGCAGTATTTT.

This clone was seen more than once but under ten times. The chain employs TRBV19 and TRBJ1-1, with 7 bases identical to TRBD1. With V trimmed by 3 bases and J by 9 bases, 4 bases remained unmatched. The CDR3 is 12 residues long. Germline loops: CDR1 LNHDA, CDR2 SQIVND (reference sequence). The CDR3 sequence is CASSMRDSQAFF. As DNA, the CDR3 is TGTGCCAGTAGTATGCGGGACAGTCAAGCTTTCTTT.

The V and J genes are TRBV18 and TRBJ2-7; TRBD1 agrees at 7 bases. CDR1 and CDR2 (germline): KGHSH, LQKENI. J lost 6 bases, V lost 4 bases, and 9 bases had no gene match. This CDR3 contains 14 residues. The CDR3 DNA reads as TGTGCCAGCTCACTCGACAGGGAGCCAAGCGAGCAGTACTTC. As protein: CASSLDREPSEQYF.

The rearrangement links TRBV7-2 to TRBJ2-5, with 7 bases identical to TRBD2. CDR1 and CDR2 (germline): SGHTA, FQGNSA. The CDR3 consists of 16 residues. V lost 4 bases, J lost 1 base, and 9 bases stayed unmatched. CDR3 coding DNA: TGTGCCAGCAGCTCCCGGGCTAGCGGAGCCCAAGAGACCCAGTACTTC. This translates into CASSSRASGAQETQYF.

This clone was counted only a few times. The chain carries TRBV7-7 and TRBJ2-2, with 11 positions matching TRBD1. The CDR3 covers 15 residues. Germline CDR1 is SSHAT and CDR2 is FNYEAQ (reference sequence). V lost 5 bases, J lost 4 bases, and 3 bases stayed unmatched. The CDR3 DNA is TGTGCCAGCAGCGCCGGACAGGGGGCCACCGGGGAGCTGTTTTTT. It yields the protein CASSAGQGATGELFF.

The rearrangement joins TRBV5-1 to TRBJ1-5; D unresolved. Germline CDR1 and CDR2: SGHRS and YFSETQ. Trimming stripped 0 bases from V and 2 bases from J, with 15 bases between. The CDR3 sequence is 17 residues long. The CDR3 reads CASSLVPRSSGNQPQHF. For the CDR3, the DNA is TGCGCCAGCAGCTTGGTCCCTCGAAGTAGCGGCAATCAGCCCCAGCATTTT.

The chain links TRBV9 to TRBJ2-1, with TRBD2 matching over 11 bases. The trim removed 2 bases at V and 3 bases at J, leaving 4 bases unmatched. The CDR3 contains 16 residues. The germline V gene has CDR1 SGDLS and CDR2 YYNGEE. The CDR3 region has the DNA TGTGCCAGCAGCGTCTTAGCGGGGGGGCTCTACAATGAGCAGTTCTTC. Its translation is CASSVLAGGLYNEQFF.

This clone is a singleton in its sample. This rearrangement joins TRBV27 to TRBJ2-3; D possibly corresponds to TRBD2 (5 bases). Trimming left V 2 bases short and J 2 bases short, with 8 bases between. The CDR3 loop spans 14 amino acids. The V gene's germline CDR1 is MNHEY and CDR2 SMNVEV (reference sequence). As DNA, the CDR3 is TGTGCCAGCAGTTTAGGTCGGGACACAGATACGCAGTATTTT. Its protein is CASSLGRDTDTQYF.

This chain uses TRBV7-9 with TRBJ1-4; no clear D. The V end lost 1 base, the J end lost 5 bases, and 11 bases lay between the germline ends. The CDR3 sequence is 15 residues long. CDR1 SEHNR and CDR2 FQNEAQ come from the germline V gene (reference sequence). The CDR3 coding sequence is TGTGCCAGCAGCTTAGGGGCCAATCCCAATGAAAAACTGTTTTTT. This codes for CASSLGANPNEKLFF.

The rearrangement joins TRBV18 to TRBJ2-1; 9 nucleotides match TRBD1. Per germline, CDR1 KGHSH and CDR2 LQKENI. J gave up 7 bases and V 5 bases, and 6 bases lay outside the gene matches. The CDR3 covers 14 residues. The CDR3 region is CASSDRTGDNEQFF. Here the CDR3 DNA reads TGTGCCAGCTCAGATAGGACAGGGGATAATGAGCAGTTCTTC.

The genes are TRBV2 and TRBJ1-3, with 9 bases aligning to TRBD1. The V gene's germline CDR1 is SNHLY and CDR2 FYNNEI. The CDR3 covers 16 residues. The V and J ends lost 7 bases and 4 bases, in that order; junction bases with no gene match: 11. CDR3 nucleotides: TGTGCCAGCATCCCCGGGACAGGGAGGAACGGAAACACCATATATTTT. This gives the protein CASIPGTGRNGNTIYF.